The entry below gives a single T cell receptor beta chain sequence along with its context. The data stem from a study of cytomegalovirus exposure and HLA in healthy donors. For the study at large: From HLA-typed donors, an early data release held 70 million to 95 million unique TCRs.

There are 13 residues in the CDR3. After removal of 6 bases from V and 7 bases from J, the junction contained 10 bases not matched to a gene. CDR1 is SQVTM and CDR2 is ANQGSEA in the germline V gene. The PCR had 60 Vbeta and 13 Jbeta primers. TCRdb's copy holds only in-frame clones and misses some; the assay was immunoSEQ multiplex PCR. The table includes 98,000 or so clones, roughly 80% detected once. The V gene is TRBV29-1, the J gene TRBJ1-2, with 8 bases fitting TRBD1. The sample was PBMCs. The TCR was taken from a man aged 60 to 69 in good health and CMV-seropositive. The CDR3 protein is CSVVPWTGSGYTF. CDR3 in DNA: TGCAGCGTCGTACCTTGGACAGGGAGTGGCTACACCTTC.